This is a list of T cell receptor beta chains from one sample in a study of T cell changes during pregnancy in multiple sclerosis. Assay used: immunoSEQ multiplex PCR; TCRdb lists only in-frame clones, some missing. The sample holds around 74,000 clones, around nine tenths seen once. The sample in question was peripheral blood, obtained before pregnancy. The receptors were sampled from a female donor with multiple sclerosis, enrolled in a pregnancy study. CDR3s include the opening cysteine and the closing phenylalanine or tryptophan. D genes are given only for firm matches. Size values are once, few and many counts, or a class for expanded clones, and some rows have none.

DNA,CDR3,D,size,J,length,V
TGTGCCAGCAGCAACGGCCCGGGAGGACTCGAGCAGTACTTC,CASSNGPGGLEQYF,TRBD2,NA,TRBJ2-7,14,TRBV9
TGCGCCAGCAGTGAAGGCACAGGGTATCAAGATACGCAGTATTTT,CASSEGTGYQDTQYF,NA,NA,TRBJ2-3,15,TRBV10-1
TGTGCCTGGGGCAATCAGGGCTACGAGCAGTACTTC,CAWGNQGYEQYF,NA,NA,TRBJ2-7,12,TRBV30
TGTGCCAGCAGCCCAATGAACCGACAGGGGGAATACGAGCAGTACTTC,CASSPMNRQGEYEQYF,TRBD1,NA,TRBJ2-7,16,TRBV11-2
TGTGCCAGCAGTTACGCGGGGGGCGTAGCCTACGAGCAGTACTTC,CASSYAGGVAYEQYF,TRBD2,NA,TRBJ2-7,15,TRBV6-5
TGTGCCAGCAGTCTCGGACAGTACTATGGCTACACCTTC,CASSLGQYYGYTF,NA,NA,TRBJ1-2,13,TRBV6-5
TGTGCCAGCAGCTATACCCTGGACAGGGGTGACCGCTACGAGCAGTACTTC,CASSYTLDRGDRYEQYF,TRBD1,NA,TRBJ2-7,17,TRBV7-8
TGTGCCAGCTCACCGGAGGGGATCCGGAATCAGCCCCAGCATTTT,CASSPEGIRNQPQHF,NA,NA,TRBJ1-5,15,TRBV18
TGTGCCAGCAGGGATACCCGGCGGGGGTGGAACACCGGGGAGCTGTTTTTT,CASRDTRRGWNTGELFF,TRBD2,NA,TRBJ2-2,17,TRBV27
TGTGCCAGCAGCCCAGGGGAAGGGTCCGGAAACACCATATATTTT,CASSPGEGSGNTIYF,NA,few,TRBJ1-3,15,TRBV4-2
TGTGCCAGCAGCGTCGGACAGACGGGGACCCAGTACTTC,CASSVGQTGTQYF,NA,once,TRBJ2-5,13,TRBV9
TGTGCCAGCACAGGCGACTCTGGAAACACCATATATTTT,CASTGDSGNTIYF,NA,NA,TRBJ1-3,13,TRBV2
TGTGCCAGCACCCGGAAAGACGGGGGCTACGAGCAGTACTTC,CASTRKDGGYEQYF,NA,NA,TRBJ2-7,14,TRBV6-5
TGCGCCAGCGGTATGACTAGCGGGAATTACAATGAGCAGTTCTTC,CASGMTSGNYNEQFF,TRBD2,NA,TRBJ2-1,15,TRBV5-1
TGTGCCAGCATTCGGGCTAGCGGGACCTCCTACGAGCAGTACTTC,CASIRASGTSYEQYF,TRBD2,NA,TRBJ2-7,15,TRBV6-1
TGTGCCAGTGATGACAGGGCGGGGTCCTCCTACGAGCAGTACTTC,CASDDRAGSSYEQYF,NA,NA,TRBJ2-7,15,TRBV28
TGTGCCAGCAGCATCGGGGGGGCGGGTAATGAGCAGTTCTTC,CASSIGGAGNEQFF,TRBD2,NA,TRBJ2-1,14,TRBV6-5
TGTGCCAGCAGTGAACAGGCCGAGCAGTACTTC,CASSEQAEQYF,NA,once,TRBJ2-7,11,TRBV6-1
TGTGCCAGCAGTTTGGAGAGGTCACAGCCCCAGCATTTT,CASSLERSQPQHF,NA,NA,TRBJ1-5,13,TRBV27
TGTGCCAGCAGCTCAGGATGGTCGGATACGCAGTATTTT,CASSSGWSDTQYF,NA,NA,TRBJ2-3,13,TRBV11-2
TGTGCCAGCAGCCCCCGGGGACAGGGTGGGACAGATACGCAGTATTTT,CASSPRGQGGTDTQYF,TRBD1,once,TRBJ2-3,16,TRBV4-2
TGTGCCAGCAGCTTAGAGCAGGGGAAGGGGACCCAGTACTTC,CASSLEQGKGTQYF,NA,NA,TRBJ2-5,14,TRBV7-7
TGCGCCAGCAGCTTGGGGGGGGCGGGAGTCGATGAGCAGTTCTTC,CASSLGGAGVDEQFF,NA,NA,TRBJ2-1,15,TRBV5-1
TGCGCCAGCAGCCAAGATGTCGCGGGGCGAGCCTACAATGAGCAGTTCTTC,CASSQDVAGRAYNEQFF,NA,once,TRBJ2-1,17,TRBV4-3
TGTGCCAGCAGCTTTTCAGCGACCCCTTACGAGCAGTACTTC,CASSFSATPYEQYF,NA,NA,TRBJ2-7,14,TRBV5-8
TGTGCCAGAAAACAGGGGACCCATAGCAATCAGCCCCAGCATTTT,CARKQGTHSNQPQHF,TRBD1,NA,TRBJ1-5,15,TRBV27
TGTGCCAGCAGCCTGAGGGGGGGTCCGGCCAAAAACATTCAGTACTTC,CASSLRGGPAKNIQYF,NA,few,TRBJ2-4,16,TRBV27
TGTGCCAGCAGCTATCTACAGGGTGGAGATGGCTACACCTTC,CASSYLQGGDGYTF,NA,NA,TRBJ1-2,14,TRBV7-9
TGTGCCAGCTCACCCGCCCCCGGGAACACTGAAGCTTTCTTT,CASSPAPGNTEAFF,NA,NA,TRBJ1-1,14,TRBV18
TGTGCCAGCTCACCAGTGGCAGGGGGGCAGCCCCAGCATTTT,CASSPVAGGQPQHF,TRBD1,NA,TRBJ1-5,14,TRBV18